This T cell receptor beta chain originates from a study of T-cell memory formation after mild COVID-19 (dated by TCRdb to about 2021). With respect to the entire study: TCR sequence clusters from the two donors were largely donor specific. In a couple of donors, T-cell clones that expanded and contracted after mild COVID-19 were tracked by sequencing TCRalpha and TCRbeta repertoires over time. The cohort comprised two young, previously healthy adult volunteers, one female and one male.

V gives up 4 bases and J gives up 2 bases, and the segment between their germline ends measures 11 bases. There are 14 amino acids in the CDR3, from cysteine to phenylalanine inclusive. Only the CDR3 part of the read is kept: 42 bases, read in frame from the first base. In the germline V gene, CDR1 corresponds to SGHAT and CDR2 to FQNNGV. Ficoll-Paque density gradient centrifugation was the method used to isolate PBMCs. What the work shows at the level of the full study, not this receptor alone: Some responding clones were detected in pre-infection memory, suggesting pre-existing cross-reactive memory T cells joined the SARS-CoV-2 response. SARS-CoV-2 specificity of the second-wave clones peaking on day 37 was not confirmed. Only a couple of mild cases were covered in the study, and larger cohorts including severe cases with pre-infection samples were considered necessary. Contracting CD4+ clones were located mainly in the CM and EM memory subsets, whereas CD8+ clones were found to be enriched in EMRA. Balanced CD4/CD8 phenotypes were observed for clones contracting from day 15 to 85, whereas a bias towards CD4+ was observed for a second wave of clones expanding from day 15 to 37.

On this clonotype itself: This clone's antigen is unknown. No much larger clonotype is one base removed from it; base qualities were not supplied.

Sequencing was carried out with an Illumina NovaSeq 6000. TCRalpha and TCRbeta cDNA libraries were constructed by 5'RACE with constant-segment primers, with sample barcodes and unique molecular identifiers being introduced. Trizol reagent was used to extract RNA from every sample. Amplification of the libraries took two PCR steps, and the second step added a second sample barcode plus Illumina TruSeq adapters. Sequencing of libraries was performed on an Illumina NovaSeq with 2 x 150 bp paired-end reads. From the authors' description of their analysis: The reads were demultiplexed and collapsed into UMI-guided consensus sequences using migec v1.2.7. Using mixcr v2.1.11, UMI consensuses were aligned to TRA and TRB V and J templates and then assembled into clonotypes. A clonotype was counted as expanded or contracted only if both edgeR and NoisET called the change significant, with noise models trained on biological replicates. For edgeR calls, the cutoffs were a false discovery rate-adjusted p below 0.01 and a log2 fold-change threshold of 1. As an exploratory analysis of dynamics, PCA with hierarchical clustering was applied to max-normalized trajectories of the 1000 most abundant clonotypes. The CD4 or CD8 phenotype of responding clones was assigned using the separately sequenced CD4+ and CD8+ repertoires. TCRdb trimmed the raw reads at Q25, called clones with MiXCR and kept productive beta chains. Each CDR3 protein appears once, grouped with its most common genes and DNA. The V and J calls reflect TCRdb's pipeline rather than the authors' work. Present in this sample are 250,000 to 350,000 distinct CDR3 sequences, roughly a fifth of which were seen just once. 20% to 25% of the sample comes from the top ten.

This receptor was identified in a young man who had mild COVID-19 (a few samples of this study predate the infection). The sample titles of this study are shuffled in the database, so cell type and time point are left out; the donor was told from shared clones. This receptor chain uses TRBV11-2 and TRBJ1-2, and perhaps TRBD1 as D gene, on 5 matching bases. Sequencing was done on a sample of PBMCs or a T cell subset sorted from them (not recorded which). This receptor has the CDR3 CASSSPGSNYGYTF. The DNA is as follows: TGTGCCAGCAGCTCGCCAGGGTCGAACTATGGCTACACCTTC.